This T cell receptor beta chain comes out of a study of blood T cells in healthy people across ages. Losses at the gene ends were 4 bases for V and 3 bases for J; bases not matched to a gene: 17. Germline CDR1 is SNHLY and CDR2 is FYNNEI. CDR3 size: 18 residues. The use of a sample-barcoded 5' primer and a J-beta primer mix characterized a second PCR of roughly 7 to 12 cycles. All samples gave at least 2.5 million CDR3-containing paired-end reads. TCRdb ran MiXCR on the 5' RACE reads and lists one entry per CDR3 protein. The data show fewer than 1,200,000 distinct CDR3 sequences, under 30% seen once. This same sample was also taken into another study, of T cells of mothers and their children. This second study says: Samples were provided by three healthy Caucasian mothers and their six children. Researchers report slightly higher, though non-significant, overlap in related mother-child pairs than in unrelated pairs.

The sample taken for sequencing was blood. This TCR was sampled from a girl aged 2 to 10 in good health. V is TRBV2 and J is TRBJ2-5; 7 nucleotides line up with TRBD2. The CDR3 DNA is TGTGCCAGCAGTGCCTGGCCACAAGGGAGGGTTGGGGAAGAGACCCAGTACTTC. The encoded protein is CASSAWPQGRVGEETQYF.